This entry concerns a single T cell receptor (beta chain). These data originate in a study of blood T cell repertoires in COVID-19. Study-wide background: Acute and convalescent COVID-19 samples came from the United States, Italy and Spain.

The CDR3 totals 14 residues. Germline CDR1 is SGHTA and CDR2 is FQGTGA. Trimming at V came to 5 bases and at J to 2 bases, leaving 3 bases not matched to a gene. Original data processing: Cell counts per sample came from amplifying reference gene primers. The method was immunoSEQ multiplex PCR; TCRdb's version includes in-frame clones alone and lacks a portion of them. V, J and clone size were drawn from that table, and D and trimming were deduced from the DNA. The sample lists under 200,000 clones, roughly 80% occurring once. The TCR was taken from a woman aged 70 to 79 with COVID-19, enrolled during active disease. The chain is built from TRBV7-3 and TRBJ2-1; 7 bases are a match to TRBD2. The sequenced sample consisted of peripheral blood. The CDR3 protein is CASSLAATYNEQFF. In DNA, the CDR3 is TGTGCCAGCAGCCTAGCGGCAACCTACAATGAGCAGTTCTTC.